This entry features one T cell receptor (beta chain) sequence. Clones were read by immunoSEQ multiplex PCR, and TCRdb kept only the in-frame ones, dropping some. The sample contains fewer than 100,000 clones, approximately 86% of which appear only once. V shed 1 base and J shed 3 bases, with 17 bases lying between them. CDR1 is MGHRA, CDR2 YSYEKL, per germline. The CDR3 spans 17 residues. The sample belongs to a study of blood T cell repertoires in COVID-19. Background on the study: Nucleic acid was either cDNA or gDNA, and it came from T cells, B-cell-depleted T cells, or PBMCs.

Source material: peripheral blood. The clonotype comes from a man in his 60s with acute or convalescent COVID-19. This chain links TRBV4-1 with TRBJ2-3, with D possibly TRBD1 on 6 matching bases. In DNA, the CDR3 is TGCGCCAGCAGCCAAGGCACAGGGTCGAGGGTGACAGATACGCAGTATTTT. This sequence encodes CASSQGTGSRVTDTQYF.